This T cell receptor (beta chain) was documented in a study of high-grade serous ovarian cancer treatment subgroups. The CDR3 length is 14 residues. V was shortened by 0 bases and J by 0 bases, with 4 bases between the two germline ends. The V gene's germline CDR1 is LGHNA and CDR2 YNFKEQ. Tumor samples were obtained before definitive surgery or chemotherapy. The sample holds one count of this clone. Sequenced by immunoSEQ multiplex PCR; TCRdb stores in-frame clones only, minus some. The profile covers some 20,000 clones, with around 75% appearing a single time and roughly 6.1% taken by the ten largest.

The sequence was obtained from a human donor with high-grade serous ovarian cancer. The source material was tumor tissue. The chain couples TRBV4-2 to TRBJ2-3; D call uncertain. CDR3 region: CASSQDLSTDTQYF. As DNA, the CDR3 is TGTGCCAGCAGCCAAGATCTTAGCACAGATACGCAGTATTTT.